This T cell receptor (beta chain) was identified during a study of early T cells in non-severe SARS-CoV-2 infection. About the study: From unsorted whole blood, bulk RNA was sequenced, and the chains remained unpaired.

Study-wide findings and caveats: CD4 and private specificities were missed by VDJdb matching, which favored anti-spike CD8 responses.

As to this clonotype: As yet, its antigen is unknown.

V gave up 9 bases and J gave up 6 bases, with 11 bases separating them. Germline V gives CDR1 ENHRY, CDR2 SYGVKD. This CDR3 is built from 12 residues. Tagging with unique molecular identifiers was applied to individual cDNA molecules. One entry per CDR3 protein, called by TCRdb with MiXCR from the 5' RACE reads. The sample has fewer than 65,000 distinct CDR3 sequences, about a tenth seen once; the top ten hold about 20%. V usage is TRBV10-3 and J usage is TRBJ1-4; D gene unclear. The sequenced material came from whole blood. The TCR comes from an adult who was a healthcare worker with PCR-confirmed SARS-CoV-2 infection or an uninfected control (not recorded which). This chain's CDR3 is CAIGSWDEKLFF. CDR3 DNA sequence: TGTGCCATAGGGAGTTGGGATGAAAAACTGTTTTTT.